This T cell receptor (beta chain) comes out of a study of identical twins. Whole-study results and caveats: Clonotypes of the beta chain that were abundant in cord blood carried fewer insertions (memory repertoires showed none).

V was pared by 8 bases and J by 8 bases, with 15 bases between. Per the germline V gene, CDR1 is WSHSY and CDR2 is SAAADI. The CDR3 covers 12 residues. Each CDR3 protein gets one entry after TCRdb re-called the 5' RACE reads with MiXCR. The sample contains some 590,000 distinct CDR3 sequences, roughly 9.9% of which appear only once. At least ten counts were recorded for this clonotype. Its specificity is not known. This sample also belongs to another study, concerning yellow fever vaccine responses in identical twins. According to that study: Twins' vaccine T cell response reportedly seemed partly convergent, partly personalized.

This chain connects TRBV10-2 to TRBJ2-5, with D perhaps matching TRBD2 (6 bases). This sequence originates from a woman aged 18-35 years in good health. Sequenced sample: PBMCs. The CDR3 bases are TGCGCCAGCTCAGATTACGGGAGCACCCAGTACTTC. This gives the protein CASSDYGSTQYF.